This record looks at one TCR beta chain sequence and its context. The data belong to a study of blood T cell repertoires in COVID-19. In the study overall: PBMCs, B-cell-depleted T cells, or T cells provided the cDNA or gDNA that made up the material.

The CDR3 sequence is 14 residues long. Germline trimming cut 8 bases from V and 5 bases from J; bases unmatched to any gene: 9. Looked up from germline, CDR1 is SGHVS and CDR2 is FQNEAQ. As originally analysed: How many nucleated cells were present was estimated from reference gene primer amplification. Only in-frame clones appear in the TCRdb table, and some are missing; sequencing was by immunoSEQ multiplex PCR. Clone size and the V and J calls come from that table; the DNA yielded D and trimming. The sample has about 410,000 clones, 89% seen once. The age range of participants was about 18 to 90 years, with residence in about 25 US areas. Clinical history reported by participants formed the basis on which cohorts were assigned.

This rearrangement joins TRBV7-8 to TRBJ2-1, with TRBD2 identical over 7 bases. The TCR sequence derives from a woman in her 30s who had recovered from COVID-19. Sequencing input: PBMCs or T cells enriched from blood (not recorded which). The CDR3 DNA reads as TGTGCCAGCCGGATAAGGGACTACAACAATGAGCAGTTCTTC. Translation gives CASRIRDYNNEQFF.